These 11 T cell receptor beta chains originate from one sample sequenced in a study of CD8+ T cells in alopecia areata. Reverse transcribed after extraction, RNA yielded cDNA as the sequencing template. This table comes from immunoSEQ multiplex PCR, and its TCRdb copy is limited to in-frame clones, with some not included. The sample carries 30,000 to 35,000 clones, around 59% recorded once. Sequencing was carried out using NKG2D-high CD8+ T cells sorted from blood. The receptors come from a human donor with alopecia areata.

This clone was counted a few times. The chain links TRBV29-1 to TRBJ1-1; D possibly corresponds to TRBD1 (6 bases). The CDR3 has 14 residues. CDR1 is SQVTM and CDR2 is ANQGSEA in the germline V gene. Trimming left V 6 bases short and J 6 bases short, with 20 bases between. The CDR3 bases are TGCAGCGTGCCGTCTTGGGGGCCGGGGTCTGAAGCTTTCTTT. This encodes CSVPSWGPGSEAFF. Together with reference TRBV29-1 and TRBJ1-1, the CDR3 gives the full variable domain: SAVISQKPSRDICQRGTSLTIQCQVDSQVTMMFWYRQQPGQSLTLIATANQGSEATYESGFVIDKFPISRPNLTFSTLTVSNMSPEDSSIYLCSVPSWGPGSEAFFGQGTRLTVV.

The table lists this clone with a count of one. One junction end disagrees with the germline gene, perhaps due to a read error. J is TRBJ2-5 and V is TRBV7-2; 11 bases line up with TRBD2. Germline V gives CDR1 SGHTA, CDR2 FQGNSA. The CDR3 has 15 amino acids. CDR3 nucleotides: TGTGCCAGCAGCTTCGGGCCCCTAGCGGGGGGACTCGAGGACTTC. Translating gives CASSFGPLAGGLEDF.

V is TRBV28 and J is TRBJ2-7, with D maybe TRBD1 (5 bases). The CDR3 is 13 amino acids. Trimming stripped 2 bases from V and 3 bases from J, with 8 bases between. From germline, CDR1 is MDHEN and CDR2 SYDVKM. As DNA, the CDR3 is TGTGCCAGCAGTTTAAGGGGCAGCTACGAGCAGTACTTC. Translated, it gives CASSLRGSYEQYF. The whole variable domain, filled in from reference TRBV28 and TRBJ2-7, reads DVKVTQSSRYLVKRTGEKVFLECVQDMDHENMFWYRQDPGLGLRLIYFSYDVKMKEKGDIPEGYSVSREKKERFSLILESASTNQTSMYLCASSLRGSYEQYFGPGTRLTVT.

The chain is built from TRBV5-6 and TRBJ1-1; maybe TRBD1 (5 bases). V was shortened by 7 bases and J by 0 bases, with 19 bases between the two germline ends. This CDR3 spans 16 amino acids. Germline assignment: CDR1 SGHDT and CDR2 YYEEEE. The DNA for the CDR3 is TGTGCCAGCGGGAGCGAGGGGACTCTCATGAACACTGAAGCTTTCTTT. Its translation is CASGSEGTLMNTEAFF.

The chain recombines TRBV5-5 with TRBJ1-5; no clear D gene. This CDR3 comprises 13 residues. V was trimmed by 0 bases and J by 3 bases, leaving 4 bases between them. The germline gives CDR1 SGHKS, CDR2 YYEKEE (reference sequence). CDR3 bases: TGTGCCAGCAGCTTGGAGGTCAATCAGCCCCAGCATTTT. Protein product: CASSLEVNQPQHF. Filled out from reference TRBV5-5 and TRBJ1-5, the complete variable domain reads DAGVTQSPTHLIKTRGQQVTLRCSPISGHKSVSWYQQVLGQGPQFIFQYYEKEERGRGNFPDRFSARQFPNYSSELNVNALLLGDSALYLCASSLEVNQPQHFGDGTRLSIL.

On this clone: Sequence at one end of the junction differs from germline and may be a read error. This chain connects TRBV4-3 to TRBJ2-1; 10 positions agree with TRBD2. This CDR3 has 15 amino acids. The germline V gene encodes CDR1 LGHNA and CDR2 YSLEER. CDR3 nucleotide sequence: TGCGCCGGCAGCAGATTAGCGGGGGGCTACGATGAGCAGTTCTTC. Translation gives CAGSRLAGGYDEQFF.

The CDR3 loop reads CASSEAGRPDTQYF. CDR3 coding DNA: TGTGCCAGCAGTGAAGCGGGACGACCAGATACGCAGTATTTT. The J gene is TRBJ2-3, the V gene TRBV28; TRBD2 aligns across 7 bases. Per the germline V gene, CDR1 is MDHEN and CDR2 is SYDVKM. The CDR3 spans 14 residues. V lost 5 bases and J lost 4; bases outside the gene matches: 6.

This clone was seen more than once but under ten times. The chain joins TRBV7-9 to TRBJ2-5, with 8 bases fitting TRBD1. The J call could be wrong; TRBJ2-7 is a better fit for the DNA end. The CDR3 totals 15 residues. CDR1 SEHNR and CDR2 FQNEAQ come from the germline V gene (reference sequence). The CDR3 DNA sequence: TGTGCCAGCAGAGCCGGGACAGGAGCTGCCTACGAGCAGTACTTC. It codes for CASRAGTGAAYEQYF.

The genes are TRBV5-6 and TRBJ1-2; D not resolved. Germline CDR1 reads SGHDT; CDR2 reads YYEEEE. This CDR3 comprises 13 residues. Trimming removed 0 bases from V and 6 bases from J, with 9 bases in between. CDR3 sequence: CASSLADVDGYTF. The CDR3 DNA is TGTGCCAGCAGCTTGGCAGATGTCGATGGCTACACCTTC.

This chain uses TRBV6-5 with TRBJ2-3; D is ambiguous. V dropped 2 bases and J dropped 2 bases, with 11 bases sitting between them. The CDR3 loop spans 15 amino acids. Germline-derived CDR1 and CDR2 are MNHEY and SVGAGI. This chain's CDR3 is CASSYGSPYTDTQYF. The CDR3 region has the DNA TGTGCCAGCAGTTACGGGTCACCATACACAGATACGCAGTATTTT.

V and J are TRBV7-9 and TRBJ2-3; no firm D call. This CDR3 is 16 amino acids long. Trimming shortened V by 5 bases and J by 0 bases, and 15 bases separated the two germline ends. CDR1 SEHNR and CDR2 FQNEAQ come from the germline V gene (reference sequence). CDR3: CASSENYNPSTDTQYF. CDR3 in DNA: TGTGCCAGCAGCGAAAACTATAACCCTAGCACAGATACGCAGTATTTT. Filled out from reference TRBV7-9 and TRBJ2-3, the complete variable domain reads DTGVSQNPRHKITKRGQNVTFRCDPISEHNRLYWYRQTLGQGPEFLTYFQNEAQLEKSRLLSDRFSAERPKGSFSTLEIQRTEQGDSAMYLCASSENYNPSTDTQYFGPGTRLTVL.